Below, 9 T cell receptor beta chains from the same sample are listed, as sequenced in a study of blood T cell repertoires in COVID-19. Profiling relied on immunoSEQ multiplex PCR, and the TCRdb table lists in-frame clones only, not all of them. The sample has fewer than 80,000 clones, about four fifths seen once. Sequenced material: peripheral blood. The receptors derive from an elderly woman with acute or convalescent COVID-19.

This clone was detected a few times. The rearrangement joins TRBV12-5 to TRBJ1-4; no clear D. Germline loops: CDR1 LGHNT, CDR2 FRNRAP. The CDR3 totals 15 residues. V was trimmed by 6 bases and J by 3 bases, leaving 14 bases between them. CDR3 sequence reads: CASGRHGKANEKLFF. The CDR3 nucleotides are TGTGCTAGTGGGCGACACGGGAAAGCTAATGAAAAACTGTTTTTT. The whole variable domain, remainder taken from reference TRBV12-5 and TRBJ1-4, is DARVTQTPRHKVTEMGQEVTMRCQPILGHNTVFWYRQTMMQGLELLAYFRNRAPLDDSGMPKDRFSAEMPDATLATLKIQPSEPRDSAVYFCASGRHGKANEKLFFGSGTQLSVL.

The gene calls are TRBV5-4 and TRBJ1-2; possibly TRBD1 for D (5 bases). Germline CDR1 and CDR2: SGHNT and YYREEE (reference sequence). Between the trimmed V and J ends, which lost 2 bases and 2 bases, there was a span of 13 bases. The CDR3 runs 15 residues. CDR3 DNA sequence: TGTGCCAGCAGCTTAGCGACAGAGCTAAACTATGGCTACACCTTC. As protein: CASSLATELNYGYTF.

V and J are TRBV5-4 and TRBJ1-2; D call uncertain. Germline-derived CDR1 and CDR2 are SGHNT and YYREEE (reference sequence). This CDR3 has 15 amino acids. Deletions cut 1 base from V and 4 bases from J, with 14 bases between. The CDR3 spells CASSLSNVEGYGYTF. The CDR3 DNA reads as TGTGCCAGCAGCTTGTCAAATGTAGAGGGCTATGGCTACACCTTC.

The chain joins TRBV12-3 or TRBV12-4 to TRBJ2-7; 11 bases are shared with TRBD2. The CDR3 totals 13 residues. The J segment lost 4 bases and the V segment lost 6 bases, leaving 2 bases of the junction unmatched. This CDR3 reads CASRTSGEYEQYF. The CDR3 DNA follows: TGTGCCAGCAGGACTAGCGGGGAGTACGAGCAGTACTTC.

The rearrangement links TRBV5-4 to TRBJ2-5, with 8 nucleotides matching TRBD2. Germline values: CDR1 SGHNT, CDR2 YYREEE (reference sequence). Germline trimming cut 0 bases from V and 5 bases from J; bases unmatched to any gene: 0. The CDR3 spans 13 residues. As DNA, the CDR3 is TGTGCCAGCAGCTTGGAGCGGGGGGAGACCCAGTACTTC. Amino acids: CASSLERGETQYF. The whole variable domain, filled in from reference TRBV5-4 and TRBJ2-5, reads ETGVTQSPTHLIKTRGQQVTLRCSSQSGHNTVSWYQQALGQGPQFIFQYYREEENGRGNFPPRFSGLQFPNYSSELNVNALELDDSALYLCASSLERGETQYFGPGTRLLVL.

V gene TRBV27 combines with J gene TRBJ1-5; 10 bases agree with TRBD1. In germline, CDR1 is MNHEY, CDR2 SMNVEV (reference sequence). The CDR3 totals 19 residues. Trimming took 6 bases from V and 1 from J; bases not matched to a gene: 15. The DNA of the CDR3 is TGTGCCAGCAGCTCACTATCACGGGACAGGGGACCGAGCAATCAGCCCCAGCATTTT. Its translation: CASSSLSRDRGPSNQPQHF.

This clone was recorded a few times. In DNA, the CDR3 is TGTGCCAGCAGCGCACAGGGGTACAATCAGCCCCAGCATTTT. Translating it yields CASSAQGYNQPQHF. The chain recombines TRBV2 with TRBJ1-5; TRBD1 aligns across 7 bases. V gave up 6 bases and J gave up 3 bases; unmatched junction bases: 5. Germline assignment: CDR1 SNHLY and CDR2 FYNNEI. The CDR3 has 14 amino acids.

This rearrangement joins TRBV15 to TRBJ1-3; weak D call: TRBD1 (5 bases). The V gene's germline CDR1 is LNHNV and CDR2 YYDKDF (reference sequence). V was clipped by 8 bases and J by 0 bases, with 11 bases between them. The CDR3 extends over 14 amino acids. The CDR3 DNA sequence: TGTGCCACCCGACAGCAGCTCTCTGGAAACACCATATATTTT. Its translation: CATRQQLSGNTIYF.

The chain recombines TRBV5-4 with TRBJ1-2, with 11 bases fitting TRBD1. Germline assignment: CDR1 SGHNT and CDR2 YYREEE (reference sequence). CDR3 size: 15 residues. V trimming: 3 bases; J trimming: 6 bases; junction bases outside the gene matches: 7. Written as DNA, the CDR3 is TGTGCCAGCAGCTCCGGGACAGGGGGGGTGAATGGCTACACCTTC. This encodes CASSSGTGGVNGYTF. Full variable domain (rest looked up from reference TRBV5-4 and TRBJ1-2): ETGVTQSPTHLIKTRGQQVTLRCSSQSGHNTVSWYQQALGQGPQFIFQYYREEENGRGNFPPRFSGLQFPNYSSELNVNALELDDSALYLCASSSGTGGVNGYTFGSGTRLTVV.